The 18 T cell receptor beta chains below come from one sample, sequenced in a study of T cells in Graves' hyperthyroidism and ophthalmopathy. RNA transcripts served as the template for amplifying TCR beta CDR3 regions. In the first-round RT-PCR of the TCR CDR3, the HTBI primer set was used. TCRdb reprocessed the multiplex PCR reads with MiXCR, giving one entry per CDR3 protein. This sample has about 320,000 distinct CDR3 sequences; approximately 15% occur once, and the top ten carry 33%. Sequencing used blood. These receptors came from a young man with Graves' hyperthyroidism.

This clonotype was seen a few times. The chain joins TRBV28 to TRBJ1-2, with TRBD1 identical over 10 bases. The V segment lost 3 bases and the J segment 5 bases; nucleotides outside the gene matches: 6. Per germline, CDR1 MDHEN and CDR2 SYDVKM. This CDR3 has 15 amino acids. The CDR3 loop reads CASSFGGQGIYGYTF. CDR3 in DNA: TGTGCCAGCAGTTTTGGGGGACAGGGGATTTATGGCTACACCTTC.

This sequence joins TRBV4-1 and TRBJ2-4, with TRBD2 as a possible D gene (6 bases). Trimming took 4 bases from V and 0 from J, leaving 16 bases between them. The V gene's germline CDR1 is MGHRA and CDR2 YSYEKL. This CDR3 spans 17 amino acids. This chain's CDR3 is CASSLPQDYTAKNIQYF. Written as DNA, the CDR3 is TGCGCCAGCAGCCTTCCCCAGGACTACACAGCCAAAAACATTCAGTACTTC.

This clonotype was seen many times. The rearrangement links TRBV2 to TRBJ2-3; 11 bases are shared with TRBD2. Germline V lookup: CDR1 SNHLY, CDR2 FYNNEI. This CDR3 has 13 amino acids. The trim removed 8 bases at V and 5 bases at J, leaving 3 bases unmatched. The CDR3 here is CASCGLAGDTQYF. Written as DNA, the CDR3 is TGTGCCAGCTGTGGACTAGCGGGAGATACGCAGTATTTT.

This clonotype was found many times. The genes are TRBV5-1 and TRBJ2-7; no clear D gene. Germline assignment: CDR1 SGHRS and CDR2 YFSETQ. This CDR3 has 13 amino acids. V was clipped by 2 bases and J by 2 bases, with 8 bases between them. This CDR3 is CASSLSVAYEQYF. Written as DNA, the CDR3 is TGCGCCAGCAGCTTATCCGTTGCCTACGAGCAGTACTTC.

The chain joins TRBV20-1 to TRBJ2-7; D gene uncertain. The CDR3 is made up of 15 amino acids. The V end was cut by 0 bases, the J end by 0 bases, with 12 bases between. Germline CDR1 and CDR2: DFQATT and SNEGSKA (reference sequence). The CDR3 is CSARDLGRSSYEQYF. The CDR3 region has the DNA TGCAGTGCTAGAGATTTGGGCAGGAGCTCCTACGAGCAGTACTTC.

V usage is TRBV20-1 and J usage is TRBJ1-1; D is unclear. The CDR3 loop spans 10 amino acids. Germline V gene data show CDR1 as DFQATT and CDR2 as SNEGSKA (reference sequence). Trimming removed 2 bases at V and 7 bases at J, with 5 bases between. The CDR3 spells CSARSDEAFF. CDR3 coding DNA: TGCAGTGCTAGATCCGATGAAGCTTTCTTT.

This clonotype has a handful of counts. The chain joins TRBV25-1 to TRBJ2-1, with 7 bases matching TRBD1. The germline V gene has CDR1 MGHDK and CDR2 SYGVNS. This CDR3 contains 14 residues. J lost 0 bases, V lost 6 bases, and 2 bases had no gene match. CDR3 region: CASRDRSSYNEQFF. The CDR3 DNA is TGTGCCAGCAGGGACAGGAGCTCCTACAATGAGCAGTTCTTC.

This clonotype was observed at least ten times. This chain links TRBV30 with TRBJ1-2, with 7 bases lining up with TRBD1. V lost 2 bases, J lost 4 bases, and 7 bases stayed unmatched. In germline, CDR1 is GTSNPN, CDR2 SVGIG (reference sequence). CDR3 length: 14 amino acids. The CDR3 protein is CAWSSGTAFYGYTF. CDR3 DNA sequence: TGTGCCTGGAGTTCCGGGACAGCCTTCTATGGCTACACCTTC.

V usage is TRBV5-1 and J usage is TRBJ2-5, with D hard to call. In germline, CDR1 is SGHRS, CDR2 YFSETQ. The CDR3 covers 13 residues. V gave up 0 bases and J gave up 5 bases, with 8 bases separating them. The CDR3 spells CASSLGRMETQYF. As DNA, the CDR3 is TGCGCCAGCAGCTTGGGAAGGATGGAGACCCAGTACTTC. Using reference TRBV5-1 and TRBJ2-5 for the parts outside the CDR3, the full variable domain is KAGVTQTPRYLIKTRGQQVTLSCSPISGHRSVSWYQQTPGQGLQFLFEYFSETQRNKGNFPGRFSGRQFSNSRSEMNVSTLELGDSALYLCASSLGRMETQYFGPGTRLLVL.

V and J are TRBV6-5 and TRBJ1-2, with D perhaps TRBD1 (5 bases). Germline V gene lookup returns CDR1 MNHEY and CDR2 SVGAGI. The CDR3 totals 17 residues. Trimming cost V 2 bases and J 2 bases, with 18 bases left between them. The CDR3 region is CASSYQLGRTANYGYTF. The CDR3 DNA reads TGTGCCAGCAGTTACCAATTGGGGCGGACCGCGAACTATGGCTACACCTTC.

In this sample, this clonotype turned up many times. V usage is TRBV6-1 and J usage is TRBJ2-3; the D gene is possibly TRBD2 (5 bases). The V and J ends lost 11 bases and 8 bases respectively, with 20 bases between them. The CDR3 runs to 13 residues. Germline lookup yields CDR1 MNHNS and CDR2 SASEGT. For the CDR3, the DNA is TGTGCCGCGGCATGGAGGCTCGTAGGTACGCAGTATTTT. The encoded protein is CAAAWRLVGTQYF.

The rearrangement uses TRBV10-3 and TRBJ2-6; D is uncertain. The CDR3 consists of 17 residues. The V gene lost 0 bases and the J gene lost 0 bases, with 9 bases spanning the gap. Germline lookup yields CDR1 ENHRY and CDR2 SYGVKD. Here the CDR3 DNA reads TGTGCCATCAGTGAGTCGATCGAGACCTCTGGGGCCAACGTCCTGACTTTC. Amino acids: CAISESIETSGANVLTF.

As for this clonotype: One base away lies a much larger clone, so this may be a sequencing read error. This chain uses TRBV7-9 with TRBJ1-1; 9 bases are a match to TRBD1. CDR3 length equals 14 residues. In germline, CDR1 is SEHNR, CDR2 FQNEAQ (reference sequence). J was trimmed by 10 bases and V by 0 bases; bases with no gene match: 6. The DNA for the CDR3 is TGTGCCAGCAGCTTAGCCCAGATGACAGGGGGAGCTTTCTTT. Encoded protein: CASSLAQMTGGAFF.

This clonotype was recorded many times. The J gene is TRBJ1-5, the V gene TRBV6-2 or TRBV6-3; tentatively, D is TRBD1 (5 bases). Per the germline V gene, CDR1 is MNHEY and CDR2 is SVGEGT. This CDR3 has 14 amino acids. Trimming removed 6 bases from V and 7 bases from J, with 16 bases in between. CDR3 DNA sequence: TGTGCCAGCAGCTTACCCGGGGCAGCCCAGCCCCAGCATTTT. Its protein product is CASSLPGAAQPQHF.

This clonotype came up many times. The chain is built from TRBV30 and TRBJ1-1; tentative D call: TRBD1 (5 bases). The V gene's germline CDR1 is GTSNPN and CDR2 SVGIG (reference sequence). The CDR3 runs 12 residues. Trimming took 5 bases from V and 2 from J, leaving 9 bases between them. The CDR3 nucleotides read TGTGCCTGGGACAGAGATAACACTGAAGCTTTCTTT. This gives the protein CAWDRDNTEAFF.

Regarding this clonotype: Without the conserved terminal phenylalanine or tryptophan, this CDR3 likely stems from a read error. J is TRBJ2-7 and V is TRBV12-3 or TRBV12-4, with D perhaps matching TRBD2 (6 bases). The V end was cut by 8 bases, the J end by 3 bases, with 17 bases between. This CDR3 region has 14 residues. Here the CDR3 reads CASRRGGTYYEQYL. The CDR3 DNA follows: TGTGCCAGCCGAAGAGGCGGGACCTACTACGAGCAGTACCTC.

In this sample, this clonotype turned up many times. The genes are TRBV5-1 and TRBJ2-2; 7 bases agree with TRBD2. V was clipped by 5 bases and J by 1 base; unmatched bases: 8. Germline loops: CDR1 SGHRS, CDR2 YFSETQ. CDR3 length: 16 residues. CDR3 residues: CASSRISSGNTGELFF. CDR3 in DNA: TGCGCCAGCAGTCGGATCTCTAGCGGGAACACCGGGGAGCTGTTTTTT.

V usage is TRBV6-1 and J usage is TRBJ1-5; D is ambiguous. There are 14 residues in the CDR3. V was trimmed by 0 bases and J by 7 bases, leaving 10 bases between them. CDR1 is MNHNS, CDR2 SASEGT, per germline. The CDR3 region is CASSEASLGQPQHF. CDR3 sequence (DNA): TGTGCCAGCAGTGAAGCAAGTTTAGGACAGCCCCAGCATTTT.